Given below is one TCR beta chain in context. In its sample, this clonotype was seen a few times. What this receptor recognizes is not known. Per-base quality was not reported, and no clone a single base away is much larger than it. V and J lose 9 bases and 0 bases, and a span of 15 bases separates them. Taken from cysteine to phenylalanine, the CDR3 has 15 residues. The sequence is cut down to CDR3 DNA, 45 bases in frame from base 1. CDR1 and CDR2 are read off the germline V gene (reference sequence) as LNHDA and SQIVND. Per the publication, the treatment or condition label means: live attenuated yellow fever vaccine strain. Two biological replicates of bulk PBMCs were collected at each blood-draw timepoint. PBMCs were isolated from peripheral blood using a standard Ficoll-Paque protocol. TriZol was used to extract RNA from bulk PBMCs, CD4 and CD8 fractions, and dextramer-positive and dextramer-negative fractions.

Reads for this sample came from an Illumina NovaSeq 6000. TCR cDNA was synthesized by 5'RACE template switching, through which a universal primer site and unique molecular identifiers were introduced. cDNA synthesis was primed from both the TCR alpha and TCR beta constant segments. Libraries were amplified in two PCR steps, with sample barcodes and sequencing adapters added in the second step. Sequencing of libraries was done on Illumina HiSeq 2500 (2x100 bp) or NovaSeq (2x150 bp). In the original analysis: MIGEC was used to demultiplex reads and collapse the reads into UMI consensus sequences, and MiXCR was used for V(D)J alignment. Vaccine-responding clonotypes were defined with edgeR using replicate PBMC samples, requiring FDR below 0.01 and a log2 fold change above 5 up to day 15. CD4 or CD8 identity was assigned to each bulk clonotype according to whether the clonotype was present at higher abundance in the sequenced CD4 repertoire or the sequenced CD8 repertoire. The public reads were quality trimmed at Q25 with fastp and then assembled into clones with MiXCR by TCRdb, keeping productive beta chains. Identical CDR3 protein sequences are pooled into one entry, listed with their most common genes and DNA. TCRdb, not the authors, supplied the V and J calls. Counted in this sample were over 250,000 distinct CDR3 sequences; 4.1% of them appeared once. The leading ten clones occupy around 23% of the sample.

The data derive from a study of T cells after yellow fever vaccination (dated 2019 in TCRdb). At the level of the whole study: The SMART-Seq v4 Ultra Low Input RNA kit was used to prepare libraries from fractions with low cell numbers. Blood was collected at multiple timepoints before and after primary and secondary immunization, and bulk PBMC replicates and cell subsets were isolated. To follow T-cell clones before and after both primary and booster YFV17D yellow fever vaccination, bulk TCR alpha and beta repertoires underwent longitudinal sequencing. Two healthy male donors, one aged 18 to 30 and one aged 30 to 40 years, were included in the cohort.

Broad study findings and their caveats: The secondary T-cell response was weaker than the primary response but faster, peaking on day 5 instead of day 15. Most clones expanded after primary vaccination (almost 97% of CD4 and over 80% of CD8) were re-detected after the booster, suggesting that broad memory maintenance occurred. A small share of clonotypes was detected in both CD4 and CD8 compartments, with the overlap likely arising from convergent recombination. Because the study included only a couple of donors, the extent to which the findings can be generalized is limited. Computational filtering was required because FACS-sorted repertoires could contain abundant contaminating clonotypes from the bulk population.

The sequence joins TRBV19 to TRBJ1-5, with TRBD1 as a weak D call on 6 bases. This TCR was sampled from a man between 18 and 35 years old who received the YFV17D yellow fever vaccine. The starting material was PBMCs, obtained 5 days after the yellow fever booster vaccination. The encoded CDR3 is CASLYRAYSNQPQHF. The nucleotide sequence reads TGTGCCAGCCTCTACAGGGCCTATAGCAATCAGCCCCAGCATTTT.